This TCR beta chain was obtained from a study of neurological immune-mediated disorders. This CDR3 has 11 residues. CDR1 is SNHLY and CDR2 is FYNNEI in the germline V gene. TCRdb processed the 5' RACE reads anew with MiXCR; each CDR3 protein has one entry. Seen here are tens of thousands of distinct CDR3 sequences, over 4.5% observed once, and the top ten hold 7.9%. Points on this clonotype: Its specificity is not known. A much larger clone lies a single base off, so this may be a read error.

Notes on the study in general: As far as clinical or MRI features were concerned, none was associated with the multiple sclerosis repertoire cluster.

Time point indicated: longitudinal time-point 2. This chain joins TRBV2 and TRBJ2-5, with D perhaps TRBD2 (6 bases). The TCR originated in a woman aged 55-69 years with multiple sclerosis. The specimen was PBMCs. The CDR3 region is CATGLEEAQYF. The CDR3 DNA reads TGTGCCACGGGACTCGAAGAGGCCCAGTACTTC.